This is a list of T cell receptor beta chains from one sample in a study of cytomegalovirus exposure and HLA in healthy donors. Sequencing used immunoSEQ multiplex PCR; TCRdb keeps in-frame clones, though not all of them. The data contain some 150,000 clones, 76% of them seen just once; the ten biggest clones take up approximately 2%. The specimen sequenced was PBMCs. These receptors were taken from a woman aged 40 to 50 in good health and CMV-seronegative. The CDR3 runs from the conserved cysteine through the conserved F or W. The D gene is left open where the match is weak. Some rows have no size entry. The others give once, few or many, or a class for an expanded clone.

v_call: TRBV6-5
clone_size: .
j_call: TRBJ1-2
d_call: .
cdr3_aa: CASRYMRAHYGYTF
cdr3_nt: TGTGCCAGCAGATACATGAGGGCCCACTATGGCTACACCTTC

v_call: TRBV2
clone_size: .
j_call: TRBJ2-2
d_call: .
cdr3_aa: CASNGGGKAGELFF
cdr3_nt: TGTGCCAGCAATGGGGGAGGCAAGGCCGGGGAGCTGTTTTTT

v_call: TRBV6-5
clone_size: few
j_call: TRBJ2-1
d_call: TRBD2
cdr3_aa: CASKRDSYNEQFF
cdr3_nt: TGTGCCAGTAAGCGGGACTCCTACAATGAGCAGTTCTTC

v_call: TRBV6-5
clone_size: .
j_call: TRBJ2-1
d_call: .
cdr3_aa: CASSSPGWGTGNEQFF
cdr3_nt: TGTGCCAGCAGTTCCCCCGGCTGGGGTACAGGCAATGAGCAGTTCTTC

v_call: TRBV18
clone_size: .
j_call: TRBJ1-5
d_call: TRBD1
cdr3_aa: CASSLGTGIGNQPQHF
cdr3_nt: TGTGCCAGCTCGCTAGGGACAGGGATCGGCAATCAGCCCCAGCATTTT

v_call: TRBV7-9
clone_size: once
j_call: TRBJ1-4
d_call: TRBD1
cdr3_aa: CASMGTAVNEKLFF
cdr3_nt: TGTGCCAGCATGGGGACAGCCGTTAATGAAAAACTGTTTTTT

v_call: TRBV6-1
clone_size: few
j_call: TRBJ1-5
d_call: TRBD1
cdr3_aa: CASSDYPQGAGSNQPQHF
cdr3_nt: TGTGCCAGCAGTGACTACCCACAGGGGGCTGGAAGCAATCAGCCCCAGCATTTT

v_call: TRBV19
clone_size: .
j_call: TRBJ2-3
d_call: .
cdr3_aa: CASSSLSDTQYF
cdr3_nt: TGTGCCAGTAGTTCTCTGTCGGATACGCAGTATTTT

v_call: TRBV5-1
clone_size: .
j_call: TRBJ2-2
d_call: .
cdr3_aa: CASSFDRTNTGELFF
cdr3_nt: TGCGCCAGCAGCTTCGACAGGACGAACACCGGGGAGCTGTTTTTT

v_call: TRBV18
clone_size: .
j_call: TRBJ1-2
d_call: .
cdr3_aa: CASSPQTENYGYTF
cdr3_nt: TGTGCCAGCTCACCTCAAACAGAGAACTATGGCTACACCTTC

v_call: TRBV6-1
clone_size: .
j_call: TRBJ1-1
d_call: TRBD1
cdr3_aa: CASSPITTGVTEAFF
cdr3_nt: TGTGCCAGCAGCCCGATTACAACAGGGGTTACTGAAGCTTTCTTT

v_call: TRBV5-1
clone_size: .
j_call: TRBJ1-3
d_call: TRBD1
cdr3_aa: CASSLMGTASGNTIYF
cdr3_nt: TGCGCCAGCAGCTTGATGGGGACAGCCTCTGGAAACACCATATATTTT

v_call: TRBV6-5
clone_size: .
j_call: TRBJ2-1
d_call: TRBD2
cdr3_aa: CASSYTGRGGYEQFF
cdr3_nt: TGTGCCAGCAGTTACACGGGGCGGGGGGGGTATGAGCAGTTCTTC

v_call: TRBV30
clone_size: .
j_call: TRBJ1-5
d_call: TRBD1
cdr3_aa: CAWSTGGIRQPQHF
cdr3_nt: TGTGCCTGGAGTACAGGGGGCATCAGGCAGCCCCAGCATTTT

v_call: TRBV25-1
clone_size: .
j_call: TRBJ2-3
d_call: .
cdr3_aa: CASSYGGAINTQYF
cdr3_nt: TGTGCCAGCAGCTACGGGGGAGCGATAAATACGCAGTATTTT

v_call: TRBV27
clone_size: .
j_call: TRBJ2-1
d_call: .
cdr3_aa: CASRKSGSWQFF
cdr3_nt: TGTGCCAGCAGAAAGAGTGGTAGTTGGCAGTTCTTC

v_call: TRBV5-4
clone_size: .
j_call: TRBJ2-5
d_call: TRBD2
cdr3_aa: CASSKTGTLAGAETQYF
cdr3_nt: TGTGCCAGCAGCAAAACGGGCACGCTAGCGGGGGCTGAGACCCAGTACTTC

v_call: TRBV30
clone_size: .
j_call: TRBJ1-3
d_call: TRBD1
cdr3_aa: CAWSVLRGRPGNTIYF
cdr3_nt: TGTGCCTGGAGTGTACTAAGGGGGCGACCTGGAAACACCATATATTTT

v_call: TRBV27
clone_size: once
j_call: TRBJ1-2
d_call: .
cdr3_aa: CASSLSAGGSYGYTF
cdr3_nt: TGTGCCAGCAGCCTTTCCGCAGGAGGGAGCTATGGCTACACCTTC

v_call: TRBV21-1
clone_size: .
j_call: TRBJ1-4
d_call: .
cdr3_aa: CASCSQGVGKLFF
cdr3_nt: TGTGCCAGCTGCTCCCAGGGCGTTGGGAAACTGTTTTTT

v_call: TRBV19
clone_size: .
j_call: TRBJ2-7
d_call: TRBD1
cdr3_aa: CARKPGQNDTTYEQYF
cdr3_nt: TGTGCCCGGAAACCGGGACAGAACGATACCACCTACGAGCAGTACTTC

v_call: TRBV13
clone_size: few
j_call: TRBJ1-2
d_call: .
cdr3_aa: CASSSRGGDYGYTF
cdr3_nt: TGTGCCAGCAGCTCGCGGGGGGGAGACTATGGCTACACCTTC

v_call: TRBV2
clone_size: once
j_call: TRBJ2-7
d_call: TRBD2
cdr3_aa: CASSDPAGRSYEQYF
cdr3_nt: TGTGCCAGCAGTGACCCAGCGGGGAGATCCTACGAGCAGTACTTC

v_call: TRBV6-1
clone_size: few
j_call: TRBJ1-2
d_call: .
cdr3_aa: CASSEPRGLGGYTF
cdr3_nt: TGTGCCAGCAGTGAACCCCGGGGTTTAGGTGGCTACACCTTC

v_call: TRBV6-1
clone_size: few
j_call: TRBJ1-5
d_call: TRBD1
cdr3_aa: CASRGYRGNQPQHF
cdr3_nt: TGTGCCAGCAGGGGTTACAGGGGGAATCAGCCCCAGCATTTT

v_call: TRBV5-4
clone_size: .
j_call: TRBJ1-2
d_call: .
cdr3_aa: CASSPRGSQGFYGYTF
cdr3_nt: TGTGCCAGCAGCCCGCGGGGGTCCCAGGGGTTCTATGGCTACACCTTC

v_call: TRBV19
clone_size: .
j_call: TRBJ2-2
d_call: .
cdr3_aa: CASSGISGNTGELFF
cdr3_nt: TGTGCCAGTAGTGGGATTAGCGGGAACACCGGGGAGCTGTTTTTT

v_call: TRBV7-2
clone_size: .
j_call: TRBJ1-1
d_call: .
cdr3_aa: CASSLNRRAFF
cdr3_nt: TGTGCCAGCAGCTTAAACAGGCGGGCTTTCTTT

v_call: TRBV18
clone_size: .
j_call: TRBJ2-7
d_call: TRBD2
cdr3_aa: CASSPLPRTSGRAYEQYF
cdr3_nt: TGTGCCAGCTCACCGTTGCCGAGGACTAGCGGGAGGGCCTACGAGCAGTACTTC

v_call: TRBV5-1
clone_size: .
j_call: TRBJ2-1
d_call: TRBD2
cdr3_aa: CASSSSGGAVHGYNEQFF
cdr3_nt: TGCGCCAGCAGCAGTAGCGGGGGAGCTGTTCACGGTTACAATGAGCAGTTCTTC

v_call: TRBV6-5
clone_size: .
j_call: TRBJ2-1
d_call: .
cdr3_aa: CATREGGRGNEQFF
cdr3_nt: TGTGCCACCAGAGAAGGCGGAAGGGGCAATGAGCAGTTCTTC

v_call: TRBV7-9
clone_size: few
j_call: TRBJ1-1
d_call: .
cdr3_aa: CASSFNYEAFF
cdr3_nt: TGTGCCAGCAGCTTTAACTATGAAGCTTTCTTT

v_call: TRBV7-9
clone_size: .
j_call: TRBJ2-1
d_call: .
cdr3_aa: CSSSLSRGAGDEQFF
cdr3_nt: TGTTCCAGCAGCTTAAGCCGGGGGGCAGGAGATGAGCAGTTCTTC

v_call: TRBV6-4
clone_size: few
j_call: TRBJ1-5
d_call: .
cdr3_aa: CASSVLEGSQPQHF
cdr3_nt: TGTGCCAGCAGTGTACTGGAGGGGAGCCAGCCCCAGCATTTT

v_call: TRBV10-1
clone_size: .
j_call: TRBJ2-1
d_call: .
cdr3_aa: CASSIMGDEQFF
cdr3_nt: TGCGCCAGCAGCATTATGGGCGATGAGCAGTTCTTC

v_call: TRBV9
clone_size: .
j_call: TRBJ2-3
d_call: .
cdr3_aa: CASSTLVGANTQYF
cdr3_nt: TGTGCCAGCAGCACGTTAGTGGGGGCAAATACGCAGTATTTT

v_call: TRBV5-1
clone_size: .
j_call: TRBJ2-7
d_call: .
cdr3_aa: CASSRQAISYEQYF
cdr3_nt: TGCGCCAGCAGTCGTCAGGCGATATCCTACGAGCAGTACTTC

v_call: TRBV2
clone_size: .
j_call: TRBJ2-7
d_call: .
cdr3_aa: CASSVPSTEQYF
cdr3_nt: TGTGCCAGCAGTGTTCCTAGCACCGAGCAGTACTTC

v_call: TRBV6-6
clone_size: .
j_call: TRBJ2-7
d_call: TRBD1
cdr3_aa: CASSGRDRGSYEQYF
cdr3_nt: TGTGCCAGCAGTGGCCGGGACAGGGGGTCCTACGAGCAGTACTTC

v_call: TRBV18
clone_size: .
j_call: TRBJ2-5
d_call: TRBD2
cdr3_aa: CASSPPGAGGIETQYF
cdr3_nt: TGTGCCAGCTCACCACCAGGAGCGGGAGGTATAGAGACCCAGTACTTC

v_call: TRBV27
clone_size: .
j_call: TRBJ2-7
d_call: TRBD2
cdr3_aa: CASTPVGGVSYEQYF
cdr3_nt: TGTGCCAGCACCCCGGTTGGGGGGGTTTCCTACGAGCAGTACTTC

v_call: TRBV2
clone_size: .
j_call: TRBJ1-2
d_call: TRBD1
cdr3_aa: CASRDRVAVFYYGYTF
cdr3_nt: TGTGCCAGCAGGGACAGGGTTGCTGTATTTTACTATGGCTACACCTTC

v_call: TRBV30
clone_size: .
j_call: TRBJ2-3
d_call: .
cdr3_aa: CAWSVRSADTQYF
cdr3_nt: TGTGCCTGGAGTGTACGGAGCGCAGATACGCAGTATTTT

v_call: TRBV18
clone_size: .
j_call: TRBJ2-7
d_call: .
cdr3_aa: CASSQRQESSYEQYF
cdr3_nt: TGTGCCAGCTCACAGAGACAGGAAAGCTCCTACGAGCAGTACTTC

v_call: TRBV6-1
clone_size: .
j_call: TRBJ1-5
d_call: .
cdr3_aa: CASSKAVYSNQPQHF
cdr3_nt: TGTGCCAGCAGTAAGGCGGTTTATAGCAATCAGCCCCAGCATTTT

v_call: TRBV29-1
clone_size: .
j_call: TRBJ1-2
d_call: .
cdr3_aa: CSTPRGANYGYTF
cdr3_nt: TGCAGCACACCCCGGGGAGCTAACTATGGCTACACCTTC

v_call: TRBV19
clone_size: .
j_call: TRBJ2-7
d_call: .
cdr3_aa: CASSMPGLSIEQYF
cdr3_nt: TGTGCCAGTAGTATGCCGGGACTTTCCATCGAGCAGTACTTC

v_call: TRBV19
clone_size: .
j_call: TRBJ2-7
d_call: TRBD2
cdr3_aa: CASSRTGTSGRVYYEQYF
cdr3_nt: TGTGCCAGTAGTAGAACCGGGACTAGCGGGAGGGTTTACTACGAGCAGTACTTC

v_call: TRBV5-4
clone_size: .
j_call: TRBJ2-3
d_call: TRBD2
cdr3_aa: CASSLAGGGTDTQYF
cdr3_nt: TGTGCCAGCAGCTTGGCGGGGGGGGGCACAGATACGCAGTATTTT

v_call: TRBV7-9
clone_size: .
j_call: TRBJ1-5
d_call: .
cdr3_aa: CASSLVGDQPQHF
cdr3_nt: TGTGCCAGCAGCTTAGTAGGGGATCAGCCCCAGCATTTT

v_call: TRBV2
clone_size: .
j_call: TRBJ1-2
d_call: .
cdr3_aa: CASSGQAYGYTF
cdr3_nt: TGTGCCAGCAGTGGTCAGGCCTATGGCTACACCTTC

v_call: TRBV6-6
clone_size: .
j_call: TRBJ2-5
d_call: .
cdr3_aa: CASRSLYETQYF
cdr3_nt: TGTGCCAGCAGATCACTCTATGAGACCCAGTACTTC

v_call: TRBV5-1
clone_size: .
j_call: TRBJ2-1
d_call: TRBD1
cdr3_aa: CASRDRTNNEQFF
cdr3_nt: TGCGCCAGCCGGGACAGGACCAACAATGAGCAGTTCTTC

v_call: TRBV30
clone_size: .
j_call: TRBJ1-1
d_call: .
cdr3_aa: CASRAPEAFF
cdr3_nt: TGTGCCTCCCGAGCCCCTGAAGCTTTCTTT

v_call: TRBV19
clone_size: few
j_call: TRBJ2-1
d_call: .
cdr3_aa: CASSMGAGGEQFF
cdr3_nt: TGTGCCAGTAGTATGGGAGCAGGAGGTGAGCAGTTCTTC

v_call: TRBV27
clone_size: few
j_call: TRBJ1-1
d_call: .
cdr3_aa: CASSLSVGLRGTEAFF
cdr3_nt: TGTGCCAGCAGTTTATCGGTAGGTTTGAGAGGGACTGAAGCTTTCTTT

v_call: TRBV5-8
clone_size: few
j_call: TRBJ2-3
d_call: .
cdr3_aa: CASSPAGGTDTQYF
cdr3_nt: TGTGCCAGCAGTCCGGCAGGGGGCACAGATACGCAGTATTTT

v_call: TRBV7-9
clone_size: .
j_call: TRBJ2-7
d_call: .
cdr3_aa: CASSLGGGPSWSGEQYF
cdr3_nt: TGTGCCAGCAGCTTAGGGGGCGGACCTTCATGGTCGGGCGAGCAGTACTTC

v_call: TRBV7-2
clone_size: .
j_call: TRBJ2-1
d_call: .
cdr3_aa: CASSLVSNEQFF
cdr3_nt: TGTGCCAGCAGCTTAGTTTCAAATGAGCAGTTCTTC